This T cell receptor beta chain was sequenced during a study of T-cell reconstitution after alpha-beta-depleted transplantation in children. A TCRbeta library incorporating unique molecular identifiers was prepared. MiXCR, run by TCRdb on the PCR reads, gives a single entry per CDR3 protein. The table lists around 480,000 distinct CDR3 sequences, roughly 33% of them singletons. The CDR3 contains 12 residues. Trimming left V 0 bases short and J 2 bases short, with 4 bases between. Germline values: CDR1 DFQATT, CDR2 SNEGSKA (reference sequence). The sequences come from PBMCs from the stem cell graft donor, collected from the stem cell graft. The TCR comes from a human donor who donated a stem cell graft to a child with aplastic anemia. The chain combines TRBV20-1 with TRBJ1-1; D gene uncertain. The CDR3 DNA reads TGCAGTGCTAGAGATGTCAACACTGAAGCTTTCTTT. Amino acids: CSARDVNTEAFF.